Listed below are T cell receptor beta chains from one sample, sequenced in a study of human T cells and chemical hapten exposure. TCRdb recomputed calls from the RACE reads with MiXCR, one row per CDR3 protein. There are around 330,000 distinct CDR3 sequences in the sample; about 5.4% occur only once, and under 9.5% lies in the top ten. The sequencing here drew on whole blood, taken in connection with sensitization to the hapten diphenylcyclopropenone (DPC). These receptor sequences come from a woman between 18 and 30 years old with alopecia areata. Some clones in this sample may be carry-over from other donors' samples. Each CDR3 is given with its conserved first and last residue. The order of the fields is clone size, D gene, V gene, J gene, CDR3 DNA, CDR3 protein. A D gene is named only where the DNA matches it firmly. Only part of the rows carry a size: once, few, many, or a class if the clone is expanded.

few,TRBD2,TRBV28,TRBJ2-1,TGTGCCAGCAGTCATGTTGGTACCCGGACTAGCGGGGGGCTATACAATGAGCAGTTCTTC,CASSHVGTRTSGGLYNEQFF
few,NA,TRBV7-9,TRBJ1-4,TGTGCCAGCAGCTTCGGAAGAGAGACGCATGAAAAACTGTTTTTT,CASSFGRETHEKLFF
many,TRBD1,TRBV20-1,TRBJ1-1,TGCAGTGCTAGGGCCGGGACAGCAAACACTGAAGCTTTCTTT,CSARAGTANTEAFF
NA,NA,TRBV6-5,TRBJ2-2,TGTGCCAGCAGTTACTCGATACGGGGGACCGGGGAGCTGTTTTTT,CASSYSIRGTGELFF
NA,TRBD2,TRBV12-3/TRBV12-4,TRBJ2-3,TGTGCCAGCAGAGGTAGCGGGGGGGCAGGTACGCAGTATTTT,CASRGSGGAGTQYF
NA,NA,TRBV6-5,TRBJ2-2,TGTGCCAGCATCAAGGCGGGCGCCGGTGGGACCGGGGAGCTGTTTTTT,CASIKAGAGGTGELFF
NA,NA,TRBV4-3,TRBJ1-6,TGCGCCAGCAGCCAAGATCCGCCAGGCCCCACTCAGTATTCACCCCTCCACTTT,CASSQDPPGPTQYSPLHF
NA,NA,TRBV6-6,TRBJ1-6,TGTGCCAGCAGTTACGAGGGCGGATCACCCCTCCACTTT,CASSYEGGSPLHF
few,TRBD1,TRBV7-3,TRBJ1-2,TGTGCCAGCAGCTTAACGGGGACAGGGAACTATGGCTACACCTTC,CASSLTGTGNYGYTF
NA,NA,TRBV10-3,TRBJ2-1,TGTGCCATCAGTGAGGGAGTTGGTGAGCAGTTCTTC,CAISEGVGEQFF
NA,TRBD1,TRBV9,TRBJ2-1,TGTGCCAGCAGCGGTCCAAAAGGGGGCAGGGTAAATGAGCAGTTCTTC,CASSGPKGGRVNEQFF
few,NA,TRBV18,TRBJ2-5,TGTGCCAGCTCACTCAACTCGGGGCGCGGGGAGACCCAGTACTTC,CASSLNSGRGETQYF
few,TRBD1,TRBV7-2,TRBJ2-6,TGTGCCAGCAGCTTCGGGACAGCAATTTCTGGGGCCAACGTCCTGACTTTC,CASSFGTAISGANVLTF
NA,NA,TRBV20-1,TRBJ1-4,TGCAGTGCTAGCTTGCCAGGGAATAATGAAAAACTGTTTTTT,CSASLPGNNEKLFF
many,TRBD1,TRBV5-6,TRBJ1-1,TGTGCCAGCAGCGGAAGGGGGCAGGGTGAAGCTTTCTTT,CASSGRGQGEAFF
NA,TRBD1,TRBV13,TRBJ2-3,TGTGCCAGCAGCTCCGGGACAGGGGCCGGAGATACGCAGTATTTT,CASSSGTGAGDTQYF
medium-sized,NA,TRBV4-3,TRBJ2-6,TGCGCCAGCAGCCAAGATGCGGGAAGCGAGACAGGGTCTTCTGGGGCCAACGTCCTGACTTTC,CASSQDAGSETGSSGANVLTF
many,TRBD1,TRBV5-6,TRBJ1-4,TGTGCCAGCAGCTATCGACAGGGAACTAATGAAAAACTGTTTTTT,CASSYRQGTNEKLFF
few,NA,TRBV6-6,TRBJ2-7,TGTGCCAGCAGTTACGGACAGGGACTAACCTACGAGCAGTACTTC,CASSYGQGLTYEQYF
many,NA,TRBV2,TRBJ2-7,TGTGCCAGCAGTCCAGGACGGAGCTACGAGCAGTACTTC,CASSPGRSYEQYF
many,TRBD1,TRBV12-3/TRBV12-4,TRBJ1-2,TGTGCCAGCAGTTTAAGCAGGGGGCAGGGCTACACCTTC,CASSLSRGQGYTF
NA,TRBD2,TRBV11-1,TRBJ2-7,TGTGCCAGCAGCTCACCGGAATTTCGAAAAACTAGCGGGGTGGTCTACGAGCAGTACTTC,CASSSPEFRKTSGVVYEQYF
once,TRBD1,TRBV12-3/TRBV12-4,TRBJ1-3,TGTGCCAGCAGTGGACAGGGCGTCGTGGATCTCTCTGGAAACACCATATATTTT,CASSGQGVVDLSGNTIYF
NA,TRBD1,TRBV6-2/TRBV6-3,TRBJ1-1,TGTGCCAGCAGTTTACCTCCCGGGACAGGGACCACTGAAGCTTTCTTT,CASSLPPGTGTTEAFF
many,NA,TRBV13,TRBJ1-2,TGTGCCAGCAGCTTGCGTGCGGAGGGCTACACCTTC,CASSLRAEGYTF
NA,NA,TRBV5-4,TRBJ2-1,TGTGCCAGCAGCTCATTGGACAGCTACAATGAGCAGTTCTTC,CASSSLDSYNEQFF
many,NA,TRBV2,TRBJ1-5,TGTGCCAGCAGTCAAGAGAAAAACAGGGTTTTGGACAATCAGCCCCAGCATTTT,CASSQEKNRVLDNQPQHF
many,NA,TRBV12-3/TRBV12-4,TRBJ1-1,TGTGCCAGCAGTTTGGACAGCCTGGTAAGGACTGAAGCTTTCTTT,CASSLDSLVRTEAFF
many,NA,TRBV12-3/TRBV12-4,TRBJ1-3,TGTGCCAGCAGCCAGGGGTCTGGAAACACCATATATTTT,CASSQGSGNTIYF
many,NA,TRBV7-6,TRBJ2-3,TGTGCCAGCAGCTCCTTCACAGATACGCAGTATTTT,CASSSFTDTQYF
many,NA,TRBV6-2/TRBV6-3,TRBJ2-2,TGTGCCAGCAGTTACAGGGTGCGAAAATTACCCGGGGAGCTGTTTTTT,CASSYRVRKLPGELFF
many,NA,TRBV7-2,TRBJ1-5,TGTGCCAGCAGCCCCGCTATTGGTGATCAGCCCCAGCATTTT,CASSPAIGDQPQHF
few,NA,TRBV7-2,TRBJ2-7,TGTGCCAGCAGCTTAGGGGCAGACAGGTCCACCTACGAGCAGTACTTC,CASSLGADRSTYEQYF
many,NA,TRBV7-2,TRBJ2-5,TGTGCCAGCAGCCCACGAGAGACCCAGTACTTC,CASSPRETQYF
many,NA,TRBV3-1,TRBJ2-3,TGTGCCAGCAGCCAAGGCGGCCTAAGCACAGATACGCAGTATTTT,CASSQGGLSTDTQYF